This T cell receptor beta chain was sequenced in a study of blood T cell repertoires in COVID-19. Looking at the study overall: The origin of the acute and convalescent COVID-19 samples was the United States, Italy and Spain.

Germline V gives CDR1 LNHDA, CDR2 SQIVND (reference sequence). V gave up 5 bases and J gave up 3 bases, with 13 bases separating them. This CDR3 region has 14 residues. Some clones are missing from TCRdb's copy, which holds only in-frame ones; the method was immunoSEQ multiplex PCR. Among roughly 120,000 clones listed, approximately 85% were seen once. This clone has just one count. This sequence joins TRBV19 and TRBJ1-1; D not certain. The source of this sequence is an older woman with acute or convalescent COVID-19. Sequencing was carried out using peripheral blood. CDR3 sequence: CASSPPGRYTEAFF. The CDR3 DNA reads as TGTGCCAGTAGTCCGCCGGGTAGGTACACTGAAGCTTTCTTT.